This T cell receptor beta chain was recorded in a study of control samples from healthy donors and cancer patients. Germline V lookup: CDR1 LGHNT, CDR2 FRNRAP. This CDR3 spans 19 amino acids. The trim removed 5 bases at V and 1 base at J, leaving 13 bases unmatched. Data came from immunoSEQ multiplex PCR; TCRdb stores just in-frame clones and leaves some out. Of roughly 370,000 clones listed, 80% to 95% are singletons. This chain links TRBV12-5 with TRBJ2-1, with 11 bases identical to TRBD2. Sample: PBMCs. This TCR was recovered from a man aged 35 to 55 with head and neck cancer. The CDR3 sequence: CASGPDRLAGYFSYNEQFF. CDR3 nucleotides: TGTGCTAGTGGTCCTGACAGACTAGCGGGATATTTTTCCTACAATGAGCAGTTCTTC. The full variable domain, with the rest looked up from reference TRBV12-5 and TRBJ2-1, is DARVTQTPRHKVTEMGQEVTMRCQPILGHNTVFWYRQTMMQGLELLAYFRNRAPLDDSGMPKDRFSAEMPDATLATLKIQPSEPRDSAVYFCASGPDRLAGYFSYNEQFFGPGTRLTVL.